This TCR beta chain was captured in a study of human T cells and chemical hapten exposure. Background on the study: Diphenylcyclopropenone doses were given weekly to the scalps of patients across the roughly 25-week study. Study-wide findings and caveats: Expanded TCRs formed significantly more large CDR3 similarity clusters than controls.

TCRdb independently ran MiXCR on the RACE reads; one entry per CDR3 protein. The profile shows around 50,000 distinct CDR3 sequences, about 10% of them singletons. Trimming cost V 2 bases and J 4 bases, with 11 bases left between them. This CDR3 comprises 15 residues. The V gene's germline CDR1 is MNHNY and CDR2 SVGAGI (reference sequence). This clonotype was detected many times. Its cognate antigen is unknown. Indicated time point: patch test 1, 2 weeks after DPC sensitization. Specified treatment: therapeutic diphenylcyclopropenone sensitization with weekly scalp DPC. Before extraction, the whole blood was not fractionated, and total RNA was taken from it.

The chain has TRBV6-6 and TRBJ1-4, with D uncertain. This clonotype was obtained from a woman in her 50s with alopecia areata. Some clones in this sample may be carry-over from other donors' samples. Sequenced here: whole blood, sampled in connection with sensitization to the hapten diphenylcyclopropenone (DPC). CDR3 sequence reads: CASSYLPGRNEKLFF. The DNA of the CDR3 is TGTGCCAGCAGTTACCTCCCTGGGCGTAATGAAAAACTGTTTTTT.